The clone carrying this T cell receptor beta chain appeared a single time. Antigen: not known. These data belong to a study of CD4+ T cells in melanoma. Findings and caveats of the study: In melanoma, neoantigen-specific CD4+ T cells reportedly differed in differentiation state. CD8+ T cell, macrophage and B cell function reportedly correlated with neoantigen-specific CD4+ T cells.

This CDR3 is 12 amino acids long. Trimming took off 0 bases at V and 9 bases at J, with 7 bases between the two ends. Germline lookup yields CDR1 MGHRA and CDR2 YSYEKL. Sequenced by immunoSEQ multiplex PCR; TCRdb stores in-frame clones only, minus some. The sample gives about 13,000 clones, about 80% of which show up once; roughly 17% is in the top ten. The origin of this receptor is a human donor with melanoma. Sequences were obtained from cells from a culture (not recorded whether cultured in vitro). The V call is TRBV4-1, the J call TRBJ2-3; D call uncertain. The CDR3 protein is CASSQDRRTQYF. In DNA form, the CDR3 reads TGCGCCAGCAGCCAAGATAGGCGGACGCAGTATTTT.